The 21 T cell receptor beta chains below come from one sample, sequenced in a study of blood T cells in healthy people across ages. Next came a second PCR, run for about 6 to 12 cycles, which used a sample-barcoded 5' primer along with a J-beta primer mix. In TCRdb, the 5' RACE reads were re-called with MiXCR into one record per CDR3 protein. The sample comprises some 1.4 million distinct CDR3 sequences, around two fifths of which are singletons, and less than 8% rests with the top ten. Source material: blood. The source of these receptors is a woman in her late teens or twenties in good health.

There are a few counts of this clonotype. The CDR3 here is CAIRAPDRSNYGYTF. Written as DNA, the CDR3 is TGTGCCATCAGGGCCCCGGACAGGTCTAACTATGGCTACACCTTC. The chain has TRBV10-3 and TRBJ1-2; 7 bases agree with TRBD1. The CDR3 contains 15 residues. The J segment lost 0 bases and the V segment lost 6 bases, leaving 7 bases of the junction unmatched. Germline CDR1 reads ENHRY; CDR2 reads SYGVKD.

The table lists this clonotype with a count of one. The V call is TRBV3-1, the J call TRBJ2-2; D is perhaps TRBD1 (6 bases). V was trimmed by 6 bases and J by 3 bases, leaving 20 bases between them. The length of the CDR3 is 17 residues. Looked up from germline, CDR1 is LGHDT and CDR2 is YNNKEL (reference sequence). Here the CDR3 DNA reads TGTGCCAGCAGTCACACCACAGGGATCTGGTACACCGGGGAGCTGTTTTTT. It translates to CASSHTTGIWYTGELFF. Combining the CDR3 with reference TRBV3-1 and TRBJ2-2 gives the whole variable domain DTAVSQTPKYLVTQMGNDKSIKCEQNLGHDTMYWYKQDSKKFLKIMFSYNNKELIINETVPNRFSPKSPDKAHLNLHINSLELGDSAVYFCASSHTTGIWYTGELFFGEGSRLTVL.

The chain is built from TRBV5-1 and TRBJ2-7, with 9 bases fitting TRBD2. Trimming took 0 bases from V and 2 from J; bases not matched to a gene: 9. Germline V lookup: CDR1 SGHRS, CDR2 YFSETQ. This CDR3 is built from 17 residues. The CDR3 nucleotides read TGCGCCAGCAGCTTGGCATTGGCGGGAGGGCCTGCCTACGAGCAGTACTTC. Amino acids: CASSLALAGGPAYEQYF.

The chain combines TRBV15 with TRBJ2-7, with TRBD2 matching over 9 bases. CDR3 length: 16 residues. The germline CDR1 and CDR2 sequences are LNHNV and YYDKDF (reference sequence). V lost 0 bases and J lost 2; bases outside the gene matches: 5. The CDR3 here is CATSREGLAGTYEQYF. As DNA, the CDR3 is TGTGCCACCAGCAGAGAAGGTCTAGCGGGGACCTACGAGCAGTACTTC.

The V and J genes are TRBV12-3 or TRBV12-4 and TRBJ1-5; D unclear. The CDR3 spans 12 residues. V lost 8 bases, J lost 7 bases, and 12 bases lay in between. The CDR3 DNA reads as TGTGCCAGCGAGAGAAGGCCACAGCCCCAGCATTTT. Translating gives CASERRPQPQHF.

This clonotype was counted only a few times. The rearrangement joins TRBV20-1 to TRBJ2-7; TRBD1 might be the D (6 bases). The CDR3 has 14 residues. Germline CDR1 reads DFQATT; CDR2 reads SNEGSKA (reference sequence). The germline V and J ends were trimmed by 0 bases and 3 bases, with 12 bases remaining between them. For the CDR3, the DNA is TGCAGTGCTAGAGACCGGGACACTTACTACGAGCAGTACTTC. This gives the protein CSARDRDTYYEQYF.

As for this clonotype: It may be a read error: a sequence one base away is much more abundant. V is TRBV29-1 and J is TRBJ2-1; D uncertain. This CDR3 is built from 12 residues. Germline loops: CDR1 SQVTM, CDR2 ANQGSEA. Trimming removed 3 bases from V and 12 bases from J, with 15 bases in between. CDR3 sequence: CSVDLGVDVQFF. CDR3 DNA sequence: TGCAGCGTTGACCTAGGAGTCGATGTGCAGTTCTTC.

This clonotype turned up a few times. The V and J genes are TRBV9 and TRBJ2-7; TRBD2 agrees at 8 bases. Losses at the gene ends were 1 base for V and 2 bases for J; bases not matched to a gene: 5. Germline CDR1 reads SGDLS; CDR2 reads YYNGEE. This CDR3 is built from 15 residues. CDR3 in amino acids: CASSVSAGVAYEQYF. The CDR3 region has the DNA TGTGCCAGCAGCGTATCAGCGGGGGTAGCCTACGAGCAGTACTTC.

The V and J genes are TRBV7-7 and TRBJ2-1, with 10 bases that match TRBD1. Germline V gene sequence: CDR1 SSHAT, CDR2 FNYEAQ (reference sequence). This CDR3 has 15 amino acids. As DNA, the CDR3 is TGTACTAGCAGCTTAGCGGGACAGGGGTTGAATGAGCAGTTCTTC. It codes for CTSSLAGQGLNEQFF.

This CDR3 is CASSFGLYTGELFF. CDR3 bases: TGTGCCAGCAGTTTCGGACTTTACACCGGGGAGCTGTTTTTT. The rearrangement links TRBV27 to TRBJ2-2, with D possibly matching TRBD2 (5 bases). CDR1 is MNHEY, CDR2 SMNVEV, per germline (reference sequence). The CDR3 contains 14 residues. V was cut by 3 bases and J by 3 bases, with 8 bases left in between.

Here the CDR3 DNA reads TGCAGCGTTGTCCGGGACAAGTACACTGAAGCTTTCTTT. Amino acids: CSVVRDKYTEAFF. The rearrangement uses TRBV29-1 and TRBJ1-1, with D perhaps TRBD1 (6 bases). CDR3 length: 13 amino acids. Trimming took off 4 bases at V and 3 bases at J, with 12 bases between the two ends. Germline V gene lookup returns CDR1 SQVTM and CDR2 ANQGSEA.

The J gene is TRBJ1-2, the V gene TRBV9, with D perhaps matching TRBD1 (6 bases). Germline values: CDR1 SGDLS, CDR2 YYNGEE. The CDR3 loop spans 14 amino acids. Trimming cost V 1 base and J 7 bases, with 14 bases left between them. CDR3: CASSVPPQGGGYTF. CDR3 nucleotide sequence: TGTGCCAGCAGCGTACCCCCCCAAGGGGGTGGCTACACCTTC.

The chain couples TRBV4-1 to TRBJ1-6, with 8 bases identical to TRBD1. The CDR3 runs to 16 residues. V was pared by 0 bases and J by 8 bases, with 6 bases of the junction left unmatched. Germline V gene lookup returns CDR1 MGHRA and CDR2 YSYEKL. The CDR3 sequence: CASSQDGGQGYSPLHF. CDR3 in DNA: TGCGCCAGCAGCCAAGACGGTGGACAGGGTTATTCACCCCTCCACTTT.

This clonotype was found a few times. V and J are TRBV10-3 and TRBJ2-5; D remains unclear. Near its end, the DNA agrees better with TRBJ2-7, so the J call may be wrong. Germline CDR1 is ENHRY and CDR2 is SYGVKD. The CDR3 is 14 residues long. The CDR3 sequence is CAISDSRRPGEQYF. The CDR3 DNA reads TGTGCCATCAGTGATTCCAGGCGGCCGGGCGAGCAGTACTTC.

The V and J genes are TRBV28 and TRBJ1-2; 7 bases map to TRBD1. The germline CDR1 and CDR2 sequences are MDHEN and SYDVKM. With V trimmed by 6 bases and J by 3 bases, 7 bases remained unmatched. This CDR3 contains 14 residues. Written as DNA, the CDR3 is TGTGCCAGCAGGCCTCGACAGGGAGACTATGGCTACACCTTC. It encodes CASRPRQGDYGYTF.

For the CDR3, the DNA is TGTGCCAGCAAACCGGGCCCCGGCACAGATACGCAGTATTTT. Its protein is CASKPGPGTDTQYF. The chain carries TRBV6-1 and TRBJ2-3; D not resolved. Germline loops: CDR1 MNHNS, CDR2 SASEGT. The CDR3 sequence is 14 residues long. V was pared by 7 bases and J by 1 base, with 12 bases between.

The chain recombines TRBV27 with TRBJ2-7; TRBD1 matches at 10 bases. Trimming at V came to 8 bases and at J to 3 bases, leaving 4 bases not matched to a gene. CDR3 size: 13 residues. CDR1 and CDR2 (germline): MNHEY, SMNVEV (reference sequence). The CDR3 region is CASGTGAYYEQYF. For the CDR3, the DNA is TGTGCCAGCGGGACAGGGGCGTACTACGAGCAGTACTTC.

This clonotype showed up many times. This chain uses TRBV5-6 with TRBJ2-5; D perhaps matches TRBD2 (6 bases). Germline CDR1 reads SGHDT; CDR2 reads YYEEEE. V lost 9 bases and J 4 bases, leaving 22 bases between the germline ends. The CDR3 spans 15 residues. The CDR3 here is CATGRGAIRGETQYF. The CDR3 DNA is TGTGCCACGGGGCGCGGGGCTATTAGGGGAGAGACCCAGTACTTC. The full variable domain, its missing parts supplied by reference TRBV5-6 and TRBJ2-5, is DAGVTQSPTHLIKTRGQQVTLRCSPKSGHDTVSWYQQALGQGPQFIFQYYEEEERQRGNFPDRFSGHQFPNYSSELNVNALLLGDSALYLCATGRGAIRGETQYFGPGTRLLVL.

On this clonotype itself: Germline is not matched at one junction end, which may reflect a read error. V and J are TRBV12-3 or TRBV12-4 and TRBJ2-3; no firm D call. There are 14 residues in the CDR3. The CDR3: CASSLVHDVDAQYF. CDR3 DNA: TGTGCCAGCAGTTTAGTTCACGACGTAGATGCGCAGTATTTT.

The chain links TRBV6-5 to TRBJ2-2; no clear D. Looked up from germline, CDR1 is MNHEY and CDR2 is SVGAGI. The CDR3 is 15 amino acids. The V and J ends lost 7 bases and 0 bases respectively, with 12 bases between them. The CDR3: CASTEGRANTGELFF. Here the CDR3 DNA reads TGTGCCAGCACCGAAGGACGTGCGAACACCGGGGAGCTGTTTTTT.

The chain has TRBV5-5 and TRBJ2-4, with 9 nucleotides matching TRBD1. The germline CDR1 and CDR2 sequences are SGHKS and YYEKEE (reference sequence). This CDR3 region has 16 residues. V lost 4 bases, J lost 1 base, and 6 bases stayed unmatched. The CDR3 is CASSPGQGWAKNIQYF. In nucleotides, the CDR3 is TGTGCCAGCAGCCCCGGACAGGGGTGGGCCAAAAACATTCAGTACTTC.